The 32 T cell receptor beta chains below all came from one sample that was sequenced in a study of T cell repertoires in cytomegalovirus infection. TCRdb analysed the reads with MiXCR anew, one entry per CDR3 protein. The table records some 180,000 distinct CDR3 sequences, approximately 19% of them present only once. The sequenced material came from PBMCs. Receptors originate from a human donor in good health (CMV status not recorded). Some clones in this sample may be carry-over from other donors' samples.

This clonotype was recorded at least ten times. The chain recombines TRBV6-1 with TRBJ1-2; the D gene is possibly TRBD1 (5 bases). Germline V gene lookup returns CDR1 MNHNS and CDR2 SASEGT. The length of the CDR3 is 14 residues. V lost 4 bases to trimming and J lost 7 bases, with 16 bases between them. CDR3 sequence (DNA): TGTGCCAGCAGTGTTTTCTCGGGGGACGTTGGCTACACCTTC. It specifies CASSVFSGDVGYTF.

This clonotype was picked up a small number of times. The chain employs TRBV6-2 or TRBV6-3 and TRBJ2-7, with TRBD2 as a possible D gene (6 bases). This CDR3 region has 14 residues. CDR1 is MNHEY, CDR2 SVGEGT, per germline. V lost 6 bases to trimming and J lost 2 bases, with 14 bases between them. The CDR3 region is CASSLGLPPYEQYF. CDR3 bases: TGTGCCAGCAGCCTTGGACTACCCCCCTACGAGCAGTACTTC.

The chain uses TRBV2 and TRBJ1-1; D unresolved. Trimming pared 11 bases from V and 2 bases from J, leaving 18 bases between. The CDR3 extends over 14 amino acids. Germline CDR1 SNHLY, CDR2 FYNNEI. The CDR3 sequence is CAGRSPGANTEAFF. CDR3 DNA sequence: TGTGCCGGCCGATCTCCTGGTGCTAACACTGAAGCTTTCTTT.

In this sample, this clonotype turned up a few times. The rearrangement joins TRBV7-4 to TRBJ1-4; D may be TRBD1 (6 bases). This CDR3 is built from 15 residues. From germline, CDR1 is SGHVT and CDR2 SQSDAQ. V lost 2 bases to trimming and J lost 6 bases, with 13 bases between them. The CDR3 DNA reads TGTGCCAGCAGCTTATTTGGGGGCGTGGATGAAAAACTGTTTTTT. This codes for CASSLFGGVDEKLFF.

CDR3 residues: CASSPGQGAFF. DNA for the CDR3: TGTGCCAGCTCACCGGGACAGGGAGCTTTCTTT. V and J are TRBV18 and TRBJ1-1; 9 bases map to TRBD1. CDR1 is KGHSH and CDR2 is LQKENI in the germline V gene. This CDR3 comprises 11 residues. V lost 3 bases, J lost 10 bases, and 0 bases stayed unmatched.

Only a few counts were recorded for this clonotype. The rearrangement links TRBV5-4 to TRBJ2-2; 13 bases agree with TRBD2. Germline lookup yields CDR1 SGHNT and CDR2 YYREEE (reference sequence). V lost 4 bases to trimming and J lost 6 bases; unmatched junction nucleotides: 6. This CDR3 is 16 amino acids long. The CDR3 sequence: CASSRTSGGAPGELFF. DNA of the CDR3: TGTGCCAGCAGCCGTACTAGCGGGGGGGCCCCCGGGGAGCTGTTTTTT.

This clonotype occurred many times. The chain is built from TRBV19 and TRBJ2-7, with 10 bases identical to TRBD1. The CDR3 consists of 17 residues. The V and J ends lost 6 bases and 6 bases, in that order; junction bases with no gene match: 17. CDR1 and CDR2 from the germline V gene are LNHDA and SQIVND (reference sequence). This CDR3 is CASRPNGQGVAGREQYF. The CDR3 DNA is TGTGCCAGTAGACCGAACGGACAGGGGGTCGCGGGGCGCGAGCAGTACTTC.

The CDR3 reads CSAPRADTQYF. The CDR3 bases are TGCAGTGCCCCTCGGGCAGATACGCAGTATTTT. V usage is TRBV20-1 and J usage is TRBJ2-3; no reliable D call. The CDR3 has 11 amino acids. V was clipped by 6 bases and J by 4 bases, with 8 bases between them. Germline V gives CDR1 DFQATT, CDR2 SNEGSKA (reference sequence).

CDR3 amino acids: CASSLGQQGSTDTQYF. The CDR3 region has the DNA TGTGCCAGCAGCTTAGGTCAACAGGGTAGCACAGATACGCAGTATTTT. J is TRBJ2-3 and V is TRBV11-3, with D perhaps TRBD1 (6 bases). Trimming took off 1 base at V and 0 bases at J, with 11 bases between the two ends. Germline V lookup: CDR1 SGHNT, CDR2 YENEEA. CDR3 length: 16 residues.

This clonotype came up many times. This CDR3 is CSARDRGGVGNQPQHF. The CDR3 DNA reads TGCAGTGCTAGAGATCGAGGAGGGGTTGGCAATCAGCCCCAGCATTTT. The V gene is TRBV20-1, the J gene TRBJ1-5; D is possibly TRBD1 (5 bases). Per germline, CDR1 DFQATT and CDR2 SNEGSKA (reference sequence). The CDR3 is 16 residues long. With 0 bases removed from V and 2 bases from J, the gap between germline ends came to 14 bases.

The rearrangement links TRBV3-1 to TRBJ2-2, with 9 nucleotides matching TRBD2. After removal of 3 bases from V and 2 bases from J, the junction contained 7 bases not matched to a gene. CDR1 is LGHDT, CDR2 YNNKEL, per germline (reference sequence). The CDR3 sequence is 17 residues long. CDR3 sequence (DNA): TGTGCCAGCAGCCAGGACCGACTAGCGGAAAACACCGGGGAGCTGTTTTTT. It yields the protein CASSQDRLAENTGELFF.

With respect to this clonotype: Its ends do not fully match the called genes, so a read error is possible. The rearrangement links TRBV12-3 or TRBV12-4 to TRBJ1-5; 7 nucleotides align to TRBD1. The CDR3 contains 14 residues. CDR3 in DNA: TGTGTCAGCAGTTTCACAGGGGAGGTTGAGCCCCAGCATTTT. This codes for CVSSFTGEVEPQHF.

CDR3 DNA: TGCAGTGCTGAGAGCGGGGCCTCCTACAATGAGCAGTTCTTC. Residues: CSAESGASYNEQFF. The V call is TRBV20-1, the J call TRBJ2-1, with 7 bases that match TRBD2. V lost 5 bases and J lost 0; bases outside the gene matches: 4. The CDR3 is 14 amino acids. Germline V gene data show CDR1 as DFQATT and CDR2 as SNEGSKA (reference sequence).

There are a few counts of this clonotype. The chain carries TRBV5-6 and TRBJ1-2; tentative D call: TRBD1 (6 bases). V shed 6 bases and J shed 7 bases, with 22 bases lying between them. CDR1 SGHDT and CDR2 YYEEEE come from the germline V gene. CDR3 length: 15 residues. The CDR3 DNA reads TGTGCCAGCACCCTGTGGGGGGGCGATCGATCTGGCTACACCTTC. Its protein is CASTLWGGDRSGYTF.

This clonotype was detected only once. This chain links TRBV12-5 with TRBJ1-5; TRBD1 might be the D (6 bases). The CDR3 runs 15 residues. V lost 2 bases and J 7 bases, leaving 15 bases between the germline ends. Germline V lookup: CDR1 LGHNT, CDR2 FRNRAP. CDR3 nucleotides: TGTGCTAGTGGTTTGAACACAGGGAAGGGACAGCCCCAGCATTTT. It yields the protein CASGLNTGKGQPQHF.

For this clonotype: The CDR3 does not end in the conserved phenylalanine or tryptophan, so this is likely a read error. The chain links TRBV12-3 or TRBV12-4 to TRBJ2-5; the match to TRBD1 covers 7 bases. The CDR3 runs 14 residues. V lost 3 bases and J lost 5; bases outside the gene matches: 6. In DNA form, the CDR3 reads TGTGCCAGCAGTTTCGCACAGGGGTTGGAGACCCAGTACATC. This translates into CASSFAQGLETQYI.

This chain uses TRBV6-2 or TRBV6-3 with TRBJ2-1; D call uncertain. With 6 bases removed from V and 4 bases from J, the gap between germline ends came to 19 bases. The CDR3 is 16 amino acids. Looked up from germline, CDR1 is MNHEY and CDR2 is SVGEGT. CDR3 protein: CASSDPFGLSYNEQFF. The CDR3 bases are TGTGCCAGCAGCGACCCCTTTGGGCTATCGTACAATGAGCAGTTCTTC.

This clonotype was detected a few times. The CDR3 is CASTFQDRATEAFF. Here the CDR3 DNA reads TGTGCCAGCACTTTTCAGGACAGGGCGACTGAAGCTTTCTTT. The chain recombines TRBV28 with TRBJ1-1; 8 bases match TRBD1. The germline V gene encodes CDR1 MDHEN and CDR2 SYDVKM. The CDR3 runs to 14 residues. With 7 bases clipped from V and 5 bases from J, the junction kept 9 bases outside the gene matches.

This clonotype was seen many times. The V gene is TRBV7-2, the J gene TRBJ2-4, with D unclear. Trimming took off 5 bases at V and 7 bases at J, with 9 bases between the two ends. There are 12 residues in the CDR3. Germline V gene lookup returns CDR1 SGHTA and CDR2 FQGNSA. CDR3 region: CASSHPQNIQYF. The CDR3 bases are TGTGCCAGCAGCCATCCACAGAACATTCAGTACTTC.

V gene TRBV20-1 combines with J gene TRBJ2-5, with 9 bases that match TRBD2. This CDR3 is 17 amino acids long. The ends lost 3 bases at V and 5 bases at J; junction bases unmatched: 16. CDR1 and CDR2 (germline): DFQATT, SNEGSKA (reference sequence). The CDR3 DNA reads TGCAGTGCTAGTGCGAGCGGGGGGATACTACGGGGGGAGACCCAGTACTTC. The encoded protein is CSASASGGILRGETQYF.

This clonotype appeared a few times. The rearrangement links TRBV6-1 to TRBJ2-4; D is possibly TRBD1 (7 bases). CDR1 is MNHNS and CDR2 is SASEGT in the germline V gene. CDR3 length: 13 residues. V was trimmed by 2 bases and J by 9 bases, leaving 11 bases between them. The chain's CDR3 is CASSEIQGGIQYF. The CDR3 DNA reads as TGTGCCAGCAGTGAAATCCAGGGGGGCATTCAGTACTTC.

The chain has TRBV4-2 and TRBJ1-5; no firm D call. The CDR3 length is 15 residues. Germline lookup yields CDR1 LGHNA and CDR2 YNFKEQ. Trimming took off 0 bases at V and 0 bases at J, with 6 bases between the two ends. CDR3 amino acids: CASSQDWDSNQPQHF. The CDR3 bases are TGTGCCAGCAGCCAAGATTGGGATAGCAATCAGCCCCAGCATTTT.

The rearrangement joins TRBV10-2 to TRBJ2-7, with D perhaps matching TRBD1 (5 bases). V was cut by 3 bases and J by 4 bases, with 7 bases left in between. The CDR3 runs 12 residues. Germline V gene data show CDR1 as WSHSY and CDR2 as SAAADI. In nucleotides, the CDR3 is TGCGCCAGCAGTGATAGGGGATACGAGCAGTACTTC. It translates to CASSDRGYEQYF.

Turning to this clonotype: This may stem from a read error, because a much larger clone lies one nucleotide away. This chain's CDR3 is CASSLEGSLGIEQYF. In nucleotides, the CDR3 is TGTGCCAGCAGCTTAGAGGGCAGCCTGGGCATCGAGCAGTACTTC. J is TRBJ2-7 and V is TRBV7-2; D gene uncertain. V lost 1 base and J 6 bases, leaving 16 bases between the germline ends. Germline V lookup: CDR1 SGHTA, CDR2 FQGNSA. The CDR3 covers 15 residues.

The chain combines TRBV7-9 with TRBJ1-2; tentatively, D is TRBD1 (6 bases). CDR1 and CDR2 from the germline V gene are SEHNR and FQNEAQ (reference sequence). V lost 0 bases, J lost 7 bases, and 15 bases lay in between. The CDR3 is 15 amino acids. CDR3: CASSLAVPTGSGYTF. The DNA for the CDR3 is TGTGCCAGCAGCTTAGCTGTCCCTACAGGGTCTGGCTACACCTTC.

CDR3 sequence reads: CASSPSDSGNTIYF. The CDR3, as DNA: TGTGCCAGCTCACCTTCTGACTCTGGAAACACCATATATTTT. The chain has TRBV2 and TRBJ1-3, with D hard to call. V gave up 8 bases and J gave up 0 bases, with 11 bases separating them. The germline V gene has CDR1 SNHLY and CDR2 FYNNEI. The CDR3 contains 14 residues.

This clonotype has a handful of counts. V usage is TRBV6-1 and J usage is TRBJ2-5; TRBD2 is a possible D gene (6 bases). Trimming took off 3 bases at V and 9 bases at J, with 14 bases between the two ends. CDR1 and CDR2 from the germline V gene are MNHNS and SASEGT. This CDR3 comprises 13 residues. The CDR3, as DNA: TGTGCCAGCAGTGAGGAGGGACGAGGGGCCCAGTACTTC. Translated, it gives CASSEEGRGAQYF.

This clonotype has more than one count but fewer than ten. The CDR3 sequence is CASSVRGQPQHF. Here the CDR3 DNA reads TGTGCCAGTAGTGTCCGAGGTCAGCCCCAGCATTTT. The rearrangement joins TRBV19 to TRBJ1-5; D remains ambiguous. Trimming removed 5 bases at V and 6 bases at J, with 8 bases between. Germline values: CDR1 LNHDA, CDR2 SQIVND (reference sequence). CDR3 length: 12 amino acids.

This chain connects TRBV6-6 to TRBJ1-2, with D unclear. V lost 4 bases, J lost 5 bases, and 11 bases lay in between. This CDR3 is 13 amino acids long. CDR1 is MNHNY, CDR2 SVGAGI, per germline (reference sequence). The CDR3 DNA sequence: TGTGCCAGCAGTTCGACTCGTGGGTATGGCTACACCTTC. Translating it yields CASSSTRGYGYTF.

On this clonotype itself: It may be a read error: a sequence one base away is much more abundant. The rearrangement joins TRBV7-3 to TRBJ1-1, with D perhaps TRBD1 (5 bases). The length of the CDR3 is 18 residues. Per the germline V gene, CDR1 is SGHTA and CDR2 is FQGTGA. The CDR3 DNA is TGTGTCAGCAGCTTATCCAGGGTCGGGTCCTCCATGAACACTGAAGCTTTCTTT. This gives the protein CVSSLSRVGSSMNTEAFF.

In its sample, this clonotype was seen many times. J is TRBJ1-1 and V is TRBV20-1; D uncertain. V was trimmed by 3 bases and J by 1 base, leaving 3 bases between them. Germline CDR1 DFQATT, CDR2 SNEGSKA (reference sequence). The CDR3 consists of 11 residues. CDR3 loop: CSARGNTEAFF. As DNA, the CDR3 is TGCAGTGCTAGGGGGAACACTGAAGCTTTCTTT.

This CDR3 reads CASSDRYYEQYF. For the CDR3, the DNA is TGTGCCAGTTCGGACCGATACTACGAGCAGTACTTC. J is TRBJ2-7 and V is TRBV14; D gene ambiguous. Germline CDR1 reads SGHDN; CDR2 reads FVKESK. The CDR3 loop spans 12 amino acids. Trimming cost V 9 bases and J 3 bases, with 12 bases left between them.